The clone carrying this T cell receptor beta chain was picked up a small number of times. Antigen specificity is unknown. Each cDNA molecule in the library carried unique molecular identifiers. TCRdb called the RACE reads again in MiXCR, with one record for every CDR3 protein. The repertoire has some 300,000 distinct CDR3 sequences, 5.5% of them found once; the top ten carry around 8.6%. This record comes from a study of human T cells and chemical hapten exposure. On the study more broadly: The sensitizing agent was 2% DPC, placed on about 2 cm by about 2 cm of upper inner arm skin.

Study-wide findings and caveats: Expanded TCRs showed more large CDR3 clusters than pre-sensitization or healthy control sets.

Stated time point: pre-sensitization, week 0. Documented treatment: therapeutic diphenylcyclopropenone sensitization with weekly scalp DPC. This CDR3 comprises 18 residues. V shed 0 bases and J 6 bases; nucleotides not matched to a gene: 9. Germline CDR1 and CDR2: MGHRA and YSYEKL. The sequence was collected from a woman aged 18-30 years with alopecia areata. Some clones in this sample may be carry-over from other donors' samples. The chain carries TRBV4-1 and TRBJ1-5; 12 bases line up with TRBD1. The specimen comprised whole blood, sampled in connection with sensitization to the hapten diphenylcyclopropenone (DPC). The CDR3 sequence: CASSQEGQGATSPQPQHF. Here the CDR3 DNA reads TGCGCCAGCAGCCAAGAGGGACAGGGGGCTACTTCGCCTCAGCCCCAGCATTTT.